This T cell receptor (beta chain) was sequenced during a study of cytomegalovirus exposure and HLA in healthy donors. Study at large: A prior study identified just under 120 million unique TCR beta sequences from around 180 million T cells. General study results and limits: High sensitivity and specificity were reportedly achieved when the classifier diagnosed cytomegalovirus status.

Use of 60 Vbeta and 13 Jbeta primers characterized the PCR. TCRdb keeps only in-frame clones here, not all; method: immunoSEQ multiplex PCR. Among about 170,000 clones listed, 75% were seen once. Germline assignment: CDR1 SEHNR and CDR2 FQNEAQ (reference sequence). The CDR3 spans 16 residues. As to this clone: No antigen is known for it. A junction end diverges from the germline sequence, so it may reflect a read error.

Input material: PBMCs. This chain uses TRBV7-9 with TRBJ2-3, with TRBD2 identical over 8 bases. The TCR comes from a woman aged 45 to 65 in good health and CMV-seropositive. The CDR3 sequence is CSSSLSTGGDTDTQYF. The CDR3 coding sequence is TGTTCCAGCAGCTTATCAACGGGGGGGGACACAGATACGCAGTATTTT.